Listed below are T cell receptor beta chains from one sample, sequenced in a study of T-cell reconstitution after alpha-beta-depleted transplantation in children. TCRdb ran MiXCR on the PCR reads and lists one entry per CDR3 protein. The data contain 200,000 or so distinct CDR3 sequences, about 6% of them singletons. The sequencing here drew on PBMCs, taken before TCRalphabeta/CD19-depleted stem cell transplant. The receptors stem from a girl in the first two years of life with combined immunodeficiency, due to receive a stem cell transplant. CDR3s include the opening cysteine and the closing phenylalanine or tryptophan. A D gene is named only where the DNA matches it firmly. The size of a clone is reported for some rows only, either as once, few or many, or as a class for expanded clones.

J: TRBJ1-1
V: TRBV5-6
D: TRBD1
length: 15
size: many
CDR3: CASSGWTGTNTEAFF
DNA: TGTGCCAGCAGCGGTTGGACAGGGACTAACACTGAAGCTTTCTTT

J: TRBJ2-2
V: TRBV4-2
D: -
length: 12
size: many
CDR3: CASSQATGELFF
DNA: TGTGCCAGCAGCCAAGCGACCGGGGAGCTGTTTTTT

J: TRBJ2-3
V: TRBV6-5
D: -
length: 11
size: many
CDR3: CASQGSDTQYF
DNA: TGTGCCAGCCAGGGTTCCGATACGCAGTATTTT

J: TRBJ2-1
V: TRBV7-8
D: TRBD2
length: 16
size: many
CDR3: CASSSLESGGDNEQFF
DNA: TGTGCCAGCAGCTCCCTGGAAAGCGGGGGGGACAATGAGCAGTTCTTC

J: TRBJ1-2
V: TRBV29-1
D: -
length: 11
size: many
CDR3: CSVETVYGYTF
DNA: TGCAGCGTTGAAACAGTTTATGGCTACACCTTC

J: TRBJ1-1
V: TRBV7-9
D: -
length: 13
size: many
CDR3: CASSDAANTEAFF
DNA: TGTGCCAGCAGCGATGCCGCGAACACTGAAGCTTTCTTT

J: TRBJ2-7
V: TRBV7-2
D: TRBD1
length: 15
size: few
CDR3: CASSPLGQGVSEQYF
DNA: TGTGCCAGCAGCCCGTTAGGACAGGGGGTCTCGGAGCAGTACTTC

J: TRBJ2-7
V: TRBV21-1
D: -
length: 15
size: many
CDR3: CASSKSPTGLHEQYF
DNA: TGTGCCAGCAGCAAAAGTCCGACAGGACTCCACGAGCAGTACTTC

J: TRBJ2-3
V: TRBV20-1
D: -
length: 14
size: many
CDR3: CSATGYGYPDTQYF
DNA: TGCAGTGCAACCGGTTATGGGTATCCAGATACGCAGTATTTT

J: TRBJ1-1
V: TRBV19
D: -
length: 14
size: few
CDR3: CASNLMGLNTEAFF
DNA: TGTGCCAGTAATTTGATGGGCTTAAACACTGAAGCTTTCTTT

J: TRBJ2-3
V: TRBV6-2/TRBV6-3
D: -
length: 14
size: many
CDR3: CASSYTTTADTQYF
DNA: TGTGCCAGCAGTTACACCACGACAGCAGATACGCAGTATTTT

J: TRBJ2-5
V: TRBV7-2
D: TRBD1
length: 15
size: many
CDR3: CASSLWGTVQETQYF
DNA: TGTGCCAGCAGCTTATGGGGGACAGTACAAGAGACCCAGTACTTC

J: TRBJ1-5
V: TRBV27
D: -
length: 14
size: -
CDR3: CASSIAGTAISQHF
DNA: TGTGCCAGCAGTATCGCCGGGACGGCTATTTCCCAGCATTTT

J: TRBJ2-3
V: TRBV7-2
D: TRBD1
length: 16
size: few
CDR3: CASSARDRVFADTQYF
DNA: TGTGCCAGCAGCGCCCGGGACAGGGTTTTCGCAGATACGCAGTATTTT

J: TRBJ2-3
V: TRBV7-6
D: TRBD2
length: 19
size: many
CDR3: CASSLAPGWDYTNTDTQYF
DNA: TGTGCCAGCAGCTTAGCCCCCGGGTGGGACTACACGAACACAGATACGCAGTATTTT

J: TRBJ2-6
V: TRBV27
D: TRBD2
length: 18
size: many
CDR3: CASRGEGSVSSGANVLTF
DNA: TGTGCCAGCAGGGGGGAGGGCTCCGTAAGCTCTGGGGCCAACGTCCTGACTTTC

J: TRBJ2-5
V: TRBV4-3
D: -
length: 17
size: many
CDR3: CASSPQGRGGVQETQYF
DNA: TGCGCCAGCAGCCCCCAGGGGCGGGGTGGGGTGCAAGAGACCCAGTACTTC

J: TRBJ1-6
V: TRBV5-6
D: TRBD1
length: 14
size: few
CDR3: CASSGETGGSPLHF
DNA: TGTGCCAGCAGCGGAGAGACAGGGGGATCACCCCTCCACTTT

J: TRBJ2-2
V: TRBV4-3
D: -
length: 18
size: many
CDR3: CASSQGGLGELNTGELFF
DNA: TGCGCCAGCAGCCAGGGGGGGCTCGGGGAACTGAACACCGGGGAGCTGTTTTTT

J: TRBJ2-5
V: TRBV4-3
D: -
length: 17
size: many
CDR3: CASSQDPGGQGQETQYF
DNA: TGCGCCAGCAGCCAAGATCCTGGAGGGCAGGGTCAAGAGACCCAGTACTTC

J: TRBJ2-1
V: TRBV7-2
D: -
length: 11
size: many
CDR3: CASSIRVEQFF
DNA: TGTGCCAGCAGCATTAGGGTGGAGCAGTTCTTC

J: TRBJ1-5
V: TRBV6-1
D: -
length: 13
size: many
CDR3: CASTGGWNQPQHF
DNA: TGTGCCAGCACGGGGGGTTGGAATCAGCCCCAGCATTTT

J: TRBJ1-1
V: TRBV25-1
D: -
length: 14
size: many
CDR3: CASSWAGMNTEAFF
DNA: TGTGCCAGCAGTTGGGCAGGGATGAACACTGAAGCTTTCTTT

J: TRBJ1-1
V: TRBV12-5
D: TRBD1
length: 17
size: many
CDR3: CASGLRTGDFMNTEAFF
DNA: TGTGCTAGTGGTTTGAGGACAGGGGATTTCATGAACACTGAAGCTTTCTTT

J: TRBJ2-3
V: TRBV15
D: -
length: 14
size: many
CDR3: CATSRAASTDTQYF
DNA: TGTGCCACCAGCAGAGCTGCTAGCACAGATACGCAGTATTTT

J: TRBJ2-5
V: TRBV18
D: -
length: 15
size: many
CDR3: CASSWTGENQETQYF
DNA: TGTGCCAGCTCATGGACTGGAGAAAACCAAGAGACCCAGTACTTC

J: TRBJ2-7
V: TRBV20-1
D: TRBD2
length: 14
size: many
CDR3: CSAHSGTSWYEQYF
DNA: TGCAGTGCCCACAGCGGGACTAGTTGGTACGAGCAGTACTTC

J: TRBJ2-7
V: TRBV29-1
D: -
length: 12
size: many
CDR3: CSVEVEYYEQYF
DNA: TGCAGCGTTGAAGTCGAATACTACGAGCAGTACTTC

J: TRBJ2-1
V: TRBV5-1
D: -
length: 15
size: many
CDR3: CASSLSLPVASEQFF
DNA: TGCGCCAGCAGCTTATCCCTCCCCGTGGCTAGCGAGCAGTTCTTC

J: TRBJ2-5
V: TRBV12-3/TRBV12-4
D: -
length: 13
size: -
CDR3: CASSRPAQETQYF
DNA: TGTGCCAGCAGCCGGCCCGCCCAGGAGACCCAGTACTTC